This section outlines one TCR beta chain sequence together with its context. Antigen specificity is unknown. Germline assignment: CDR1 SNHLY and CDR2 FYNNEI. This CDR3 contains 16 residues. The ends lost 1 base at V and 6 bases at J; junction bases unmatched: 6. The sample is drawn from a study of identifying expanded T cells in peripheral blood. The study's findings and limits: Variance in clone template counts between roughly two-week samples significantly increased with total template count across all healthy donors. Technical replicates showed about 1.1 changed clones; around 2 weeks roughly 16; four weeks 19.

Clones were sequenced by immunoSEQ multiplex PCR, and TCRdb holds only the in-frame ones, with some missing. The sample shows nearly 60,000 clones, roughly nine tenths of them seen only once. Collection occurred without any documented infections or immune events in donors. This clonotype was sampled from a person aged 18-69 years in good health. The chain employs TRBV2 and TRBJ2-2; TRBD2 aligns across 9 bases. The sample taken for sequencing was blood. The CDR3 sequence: CASSEDGTSLSGELFF. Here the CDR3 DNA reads TGTGCCAGCAGTGAAGACGGGACTAGCCTCTCCGGGGAGCTGTTTTTT.